This T cell receptor beta chain emerged from a study of immune evolution from preneoplasia to lung adenocarcinoma (dated by TCRdb to about 2021). About the study as a whole: HLA loss of heterozygosity was seen in roughly 7%, 15% and 33% of AIS, MIA and ADC lesions, and in no AAH lesions. Resected precursor lesions (AAH, AIS, MIA) and invasive adenocarcinomas were each compared against paired morphologically normal lung tissue. Sample size was based on specimen availability rather than a prior power calculation. According to the study, 105 samples went through TCR sequencing. The study combined immune gene expression, TCR sequencing and multiplex immunofluorescence to profile immune contexture across lung adenocarcinoma precursors and invasive adenocarcinoma. The overall cohort was made up of more than 40 patients with pulmonary nodules who had surgical resection. POLYSOLVER was used to infer Class I HLA alleles from exome data, and LOHHLA was used to detect allele-specific HLA loss. The immune data were combined with whole exome sequencing and methylation data from the same cohort of nodules. A total of more than 40 patients contributed TCR sequencing data.

What the research found in general, with its limitations: The highest clonality was observed in normal lung, whereas higher T cell density and diversity but lower clonality appeared to be present in later-stage lesions. Normal lung had the highest top T cell clone frequencies, and these frequencies appeared to fall progressively from AAH through AIS, MIA and invasive adenocarcinoma. KRAS-mutant nodules showed the highest T cell clonality compared with EGFR-mutant or double wild-type lesions. Findings were based on association rather than direct causation; larger cohorts with long-term follow-up and longitudinal biopsies were deemed needed. Because every patient came from Japan and China, how well the results apply to Western populations was uncertain.

Remarks on this clone: Its antigen is still unknown. Base quality data are lacking; no much larger clone is found one base away.

Patients underwent resection in Japan or China between the mid-2010s and the late 2010s. Two lung cancer pathologists independently confirmed the histologic diagnosis of each case on H&E slides. Premalignant or tumor cells were enriched for nucleic acid extraction by macro-dissection performed after pathologic assessment. DNA was isolated from FFPE tissue using the AllPrep DNA/RNA FFPE Kit. TCR beta CDR3 regions were sequenced from DNA using the immunoSEQ hsTCRbeta Kit. As for the original processing: TCR sequencing data were analysed with the ImmunoSEQ Analyzer. T cell clonality was defined as 1 minus Pielou's evenness, as computed on productive rearrangements. To measure T cell diversity, the inverse Simpson index was applied to productive templates. T cell density was TCR beta template counts normalized to usable DNA, estimated by amplifying and sequencing housekeeping genes. Two-sided Kruskal-Wallis tests were used to compare TCR metrics across histologic stages. TCRdb's version of the immuneACCESS table is confined to in-frame rearrangements and falls short of the full clone set. An unresolved V gene accounts for under half of the shortfall where checked; the remainder is of unknown origin. Clonal size and the V and J genes are those of that table, whereas D and trimming came from the DNA. The sample profile shows roughly 21,000 clones; 70% to 85% of them were found once. The ten largest clones take up around 6% of the sample.

As encoded in the germline V gene, CDR1 is LGHNA while CDR2 is YNFKEQ. Relative to germline, V is 0 bases shorter and J is 7 bases shorter, with 15 bases between their ends. Counted from cysteine to phenylalanine, this CDR3 has 16 amino acids. The DNA shown is the 48-base CDR3, in frame from base 1. The sample consisted of FFPE invasive lung adenocarcinoma tissue. The sample's cell subset or site, from its label and the paper: frankly invasive lung adenocarcinoma (ADC). The V and J segments used are TRBV4-2 and TRBJ2-2; the D gene is perhaps TRBD1 or TRBD2, each of them matching over 5 bases. This clonotype was sampled from a person in their sixties or seventies with lung adenocarcinoma. The DNA sequence is given as TGTGCCAGCAGCCAAGACTTGGGGACGTATAACGGGGAGCTGTTTTTT. It translates to CASSQDLGTYNGELFF.